This TCR beta chain emerged from a study of CD8 T cells in ankylosing spondylitis (dated by TCRdb to the late 2010s). About the study as a whole: T cell receptor beta repertoires were profiled in healthy donors and ankylosing spondylitis patients so that disease-linked TCR variants could be found. Samples of peripheral blood were taken, and for ankylosing spondylitis patients, synovial fluid was collected as well. The whole study cohort included 95 to 130 healthy donors and 25 or so ankylosing spondylitis patients.

Reads for this sample came from an Illumina HiSeq 2500. Quantitative 5'-RACE with molecular barcodes was used to prepare TCR beta libraries. Per the source publication's procedure: To identify disease-linked TCR variants, a new computational method was used, one built on a probabilistic model of VDJ rearrangement. Starting from the raw public reads, TCRdb applied fastp trimming at Q25, assembled clones with MiXCR and retained in-frame beta chains. Duplicate CDR3 protein sequences are folded into a single record with the most common DNA and genes. V and J calls and clone size were set by TCRdb, not the authors. The sample profile shows 700,000 or so distinct CDR3 sequences; around a fifth of them were found once. The biggest ten clones account for around 20% of the sample. Worth noting for this clonotype: No cognate antigen has been identified for it. The record has no base qualities; no much larger clone is one base away.

The study at large found these results: According to the report, matched synovial fluid samples from ankylosing spondylitis patients were significantly enriched for the disease-linked clones. A TCR beta motif made up of several highly homologous amino acid variants appeared to be characteristic of blood from ankylosing spondylitis patients. Some motif variants had previously been reported in the synovial fluid and blood of reactive arthritis patients, which suggests shared mechanisms of disease initiation. The disease-linked clones had a CD8+ phenotype and were found at relatively low frequencies in peripheral blood.

From the cysteine up to the phenylalanine, the CDR3 has a length of 14 residues. Only CDR3 DNA is held: 42 bases, read in frame from base 1. In the germline V gene (reference sequence), CDR1 corresponds to LNHDA and CDR2 to SQIVND. Cut back by 5 bases and 7 bases, the V and J ends lie 12 bases apart. This clonotype was sampled from a male donor with ankylosing spondylitis. Here the chain combines TRBV19 and TRBJ1-6; possibly the D gene is TRBD1, per 6 matching bases. The specimen was blood, either unsorted or a sorted T cell fraction (not recorded which). The CDR3 protein: CASSLAGENSPLHF. The DNA sequence follows: TGTGCCAGTAGTCTGGCAGGGGAAAATTCACCCCTCCACTTT.